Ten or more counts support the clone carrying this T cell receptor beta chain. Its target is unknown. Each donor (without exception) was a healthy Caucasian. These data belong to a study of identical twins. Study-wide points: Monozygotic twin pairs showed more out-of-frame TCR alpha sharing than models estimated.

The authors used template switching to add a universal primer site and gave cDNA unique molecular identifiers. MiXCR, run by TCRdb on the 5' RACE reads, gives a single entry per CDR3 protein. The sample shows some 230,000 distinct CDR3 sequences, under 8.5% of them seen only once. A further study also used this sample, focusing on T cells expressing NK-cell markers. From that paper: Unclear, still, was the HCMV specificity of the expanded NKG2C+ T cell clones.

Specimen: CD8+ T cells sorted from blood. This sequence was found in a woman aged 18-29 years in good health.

CDR3 amino acids: CASSFIAGGYNEQFF. The DNA of the CDR3 is TGTGCCAGCAGCTTTATAGCGGGAGGATACAATGAGCAGTTCTTC. V and J are TRBV7-2 and TRBJ2-1, with 10 bases fitting TRBD2. Trimming at V came to 3 bases and at J to 4 bases, leaving 3 bases not matched to a gene. Germline values: CDR1 SGHTA, CDR2 FQGNSA. The CDR3 consists of 15 residues. Together with reference TRBV7-2 and TRBJ2-1, the CDR3 gives the full variable domain: GAGVSQSPSNKVTEKGKDVELRCDPISGHTALYWYRQSLGQGLEFLIYFQGNSAPDKSGLPSDRFSAERTGGSVSTLTIQRTQQEDSAVYLCASSFIAGGYNEQFFGPGTRLTVL.